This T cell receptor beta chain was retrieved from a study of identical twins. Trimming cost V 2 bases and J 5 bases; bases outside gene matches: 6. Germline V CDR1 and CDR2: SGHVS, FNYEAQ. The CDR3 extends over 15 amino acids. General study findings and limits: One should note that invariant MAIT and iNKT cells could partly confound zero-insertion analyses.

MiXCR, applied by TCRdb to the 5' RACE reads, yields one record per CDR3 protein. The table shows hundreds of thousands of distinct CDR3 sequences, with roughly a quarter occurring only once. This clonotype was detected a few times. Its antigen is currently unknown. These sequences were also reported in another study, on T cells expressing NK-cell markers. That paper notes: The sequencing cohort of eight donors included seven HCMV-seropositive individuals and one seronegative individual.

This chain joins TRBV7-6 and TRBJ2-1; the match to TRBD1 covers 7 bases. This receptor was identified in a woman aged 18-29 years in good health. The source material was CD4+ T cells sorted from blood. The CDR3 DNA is TGTGCCAGCAGCTTAAATGGACAGGCGAACAATGAGCAGTTCTTC. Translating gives CASSLNGQANNEQFF.